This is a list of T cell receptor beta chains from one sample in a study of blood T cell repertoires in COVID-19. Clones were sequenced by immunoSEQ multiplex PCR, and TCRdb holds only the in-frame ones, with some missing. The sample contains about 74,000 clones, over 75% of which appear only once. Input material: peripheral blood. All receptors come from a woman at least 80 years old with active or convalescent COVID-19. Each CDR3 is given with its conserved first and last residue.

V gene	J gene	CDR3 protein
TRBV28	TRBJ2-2	CASSLKGISNTGELFF
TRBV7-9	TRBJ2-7	CASSSPTRSGTYEQYF
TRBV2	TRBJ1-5	CASSANPGSNDYQPQHF
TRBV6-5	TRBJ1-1	CASTLQGSTEAFF
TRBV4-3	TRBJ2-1	CASSSVAGGPDEQFF
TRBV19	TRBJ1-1	CASSIIPQGANTEAFF
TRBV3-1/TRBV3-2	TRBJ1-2	CASSLDYGYTF
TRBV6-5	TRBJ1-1	CASRGDREVRTEAFF
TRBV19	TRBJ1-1	CASSIVAGEGSEAFF
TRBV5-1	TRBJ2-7	CASSLGRDRGHEQYF
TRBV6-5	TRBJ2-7	CASTLSRSSFREQYF
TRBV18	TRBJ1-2	CASSPPGLASYGYTF
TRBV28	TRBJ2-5	CASIQGSRGRGQETQYF
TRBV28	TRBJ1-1	CASSSRWLGNTEAFF
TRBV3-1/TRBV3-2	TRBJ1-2	CASSQNLEGSPYGYTF
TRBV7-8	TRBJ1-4	CASSQGWGTGEEKLFF
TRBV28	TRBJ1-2	CASSGTGGYRGYTF